This T cell receptor beta chain was observed in a study of T-cell reconstitution after alpha-beta-depleted transplantation in children. Preparing the TCRbeta library involved the use of unique molecular identifiers. Each CDR3 protein gets one entry after TCRdb re-called the PCR reads with MiXCR. The sample lists fewer than 750,000 distinct CDR3 sequences; around 23% were seen once. About this clonotype itself: Its antigen is currently unknown.

General study results and limits: Surviving recipient T cells and thymic progenitors accounted for the high day-60 TCRbeta diversity observed in some patients. It was newly produced T cells that mostly accounted for T-cell counts and diversity one year after transplant. Alpha-beta T cells about two months after transplant reportedly derived from several hundred expanded graft clones.

This sample comprised PBMCs, mostly from graft donor cells, obtained 360 days after TCRalphabeta/CD19-depleted stem cell transplant. This clonotype was obtained from a boy under two years old who had a stem cell transplant for acute myeloid leukemia, so the T cells may come from the graft donor.

The CDR3 is CATSRGAWGDTQYF. In DNA, the CDR3 is TGTGCCACCAGCAGGGGGGCCTGGGGAGATACGCAGTATTTT. The chain is built from TRBV15 and TRBJ2-3; perhaps TRBD1 as D (6 bases). The CDR3 extends over 14 amino acids. The germline V and J ends were trimmed by 3 bases and 5 bases, with 12 bases remaining between them. The germline gives CDR1 LNHNV, CDR2 YYDKDF (reference sequence). Together with reference TRBV15 and TRBJ2-3, the CDR3 gives the full variable domain: DAMVIQNPRYQVTQFGKPVTLSCSQTLNHNVMYWYQQKSSQAPKLLFHYYDKDFNNEADTPDNFQSRRPNTSFCFLDIRSPGLGDTAMYLCATSRGAWGDTQYFGPGTRLTVL.